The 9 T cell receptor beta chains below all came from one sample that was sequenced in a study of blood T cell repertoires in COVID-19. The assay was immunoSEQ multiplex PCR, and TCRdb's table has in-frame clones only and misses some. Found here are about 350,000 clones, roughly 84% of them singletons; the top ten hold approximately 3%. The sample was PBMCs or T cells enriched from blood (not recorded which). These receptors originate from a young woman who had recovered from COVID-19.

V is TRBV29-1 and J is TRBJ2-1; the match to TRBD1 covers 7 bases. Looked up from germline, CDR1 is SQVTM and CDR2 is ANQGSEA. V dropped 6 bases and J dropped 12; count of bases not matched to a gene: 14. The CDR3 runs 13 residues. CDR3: CSVRAAIGQAQFF. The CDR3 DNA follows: TGCAGCGTCCGAGCCGCTATCGGACAGGCGCAGTTCTTC.

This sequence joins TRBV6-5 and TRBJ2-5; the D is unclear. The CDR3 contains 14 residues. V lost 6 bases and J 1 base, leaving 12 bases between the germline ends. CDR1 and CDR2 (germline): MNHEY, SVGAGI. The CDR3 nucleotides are TGTGCCAGCAGAGCAGCCGGGTCCCAAGAGACCCAGTACTTC. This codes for CASRAAGSQETQYF.

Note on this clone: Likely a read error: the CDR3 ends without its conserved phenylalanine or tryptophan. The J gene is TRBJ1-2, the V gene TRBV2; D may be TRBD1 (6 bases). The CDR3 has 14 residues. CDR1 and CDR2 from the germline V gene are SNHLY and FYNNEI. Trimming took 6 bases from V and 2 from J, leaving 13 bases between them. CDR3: CASRHRDTNYGYTL. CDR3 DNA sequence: TGTGCCAGCAGACACCGGGACACCAACTATGGCTACACCCTC.

As DNA, the CDR3 is TGTGCCAGCAGTCCCCCAAGGGGGAACGGCTACACCTTC. This encodes CASSPPRGNGYTF. The chain carries TRBV28 and TRBJ1-2; D possibly corresponds to TRBD1 (6 bases). V was pared by 5 bases and J by 8 bases, with 15 bases between. Germline values: CDR1 MDHEN, CDR2 SYDVKM. The length of the CDR3 is 13 residues.

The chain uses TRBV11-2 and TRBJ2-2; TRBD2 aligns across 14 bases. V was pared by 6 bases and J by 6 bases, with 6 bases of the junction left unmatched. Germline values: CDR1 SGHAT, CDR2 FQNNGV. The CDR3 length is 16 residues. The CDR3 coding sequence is TGTGCCAGCAGGCATCCGGGACTAGCGGGAGCCGGGGAGCTGTTTTTT. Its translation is CASRHPGLAGAGELFF.

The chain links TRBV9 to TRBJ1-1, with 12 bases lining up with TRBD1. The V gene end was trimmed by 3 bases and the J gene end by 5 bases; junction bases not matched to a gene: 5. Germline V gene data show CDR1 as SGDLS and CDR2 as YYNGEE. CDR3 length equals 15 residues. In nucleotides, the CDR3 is TGTGCCAGCAGCGGGCCGGGACAGGGGGCTACTGAAGCTTTCTTT. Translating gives CASSGPGQGATEAFF.

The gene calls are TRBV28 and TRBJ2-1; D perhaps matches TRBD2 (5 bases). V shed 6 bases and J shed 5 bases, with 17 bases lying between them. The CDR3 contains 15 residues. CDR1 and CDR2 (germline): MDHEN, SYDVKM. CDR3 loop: CASRELDSSHNEQFF. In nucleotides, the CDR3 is TGTGCCAGCAGGGAACTAGATTCTAGTCACAATGAGCAGTTCTTC.

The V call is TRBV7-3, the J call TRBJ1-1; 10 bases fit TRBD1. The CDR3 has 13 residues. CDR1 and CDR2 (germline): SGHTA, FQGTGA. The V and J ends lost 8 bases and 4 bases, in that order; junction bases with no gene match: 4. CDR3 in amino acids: CASYRDRGTEAFF. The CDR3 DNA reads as TGTGCCAGCTACCGGGACAGGGGCACTGAAGCTTTCTTT. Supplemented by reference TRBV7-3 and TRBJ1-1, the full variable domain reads GAGVSQTPSNKVTEKGKYVELRCDPISGHTALYWYRQSLGQGPEFLIYFQGTGAADDSGLPNDRFFAVRPEGSVSTLKIQRTERGDSAVYLCASYRDRGTEAFFGQGTRLTVV.

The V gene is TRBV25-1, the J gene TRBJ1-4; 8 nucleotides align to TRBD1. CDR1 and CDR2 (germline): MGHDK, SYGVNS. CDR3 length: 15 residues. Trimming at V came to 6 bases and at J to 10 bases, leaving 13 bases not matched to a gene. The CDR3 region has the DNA TGTGCCAGCAGCACGACAGGGGTCAGGTTTGGAAAACTGTTTTTT. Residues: CASSTTGVRFGKLFF.